A selection of T cell receptor beta chains follows, all from one sample in a study of T cell responses to AZD1222 COVID-19 vaccine. Sequenced by immunoSEQ multiplex PCR; TCRdb stores in-frame clones only, minus some. The data contain approximately 65,000 clones, 76% of them singletons. The sequencing used peripheral blood, collected on day 0 of AZD1222 vaccination. These receptors all come from an adult in good health. CDR3s include the opening cysteine and the closing phenylalanine or tryptophan. Fields, in order: D gene, CDR3 length, clone size, J gene, V gene, CDR3 protein, CDR3 DNA. A D gene is named only where the DNA matches it firmly. The size of a clone is reported for some rows only, either as once, few or many, or as a class for expanded clones.

D: TRBD1
length: 15
size: once
J: TRBJ1-4
V: TRBV5-1
CDR3: CASSLTGGQGEKLFF
DNA: TGCGCCAGCAGCTTGACAGGGGGCCAGGGGGAAAAACTGTTTTTT

D: .
length: 14
size: .
J: TRBJ1-2
V: TRBV29-1
CDR3: CSVAPRVANYGYTF
DNA: TGCAGCGTTGCGCCCAGGGTGGCTAACTATGGCTACACCTTC

D: .
length: 14
size: .
J: TRBJ2-7
V: TRBV5-5
CDR3: CASSLEGNNYEQYF
DNA: TGTGCCAGCAGCTTGGAAGGGAATAACTACGAGCAGTACTTC

D: .
length: 15
size: .
J: TRBJ1-2
V: TRBV19
CDR3: CASNWPGQSNYGYTF
DNA: TGTGCCAGTAATTGGCCTGGGCAGTCTAACTATGGCTACACCTTC

D: .
length: 16
size: .
J: TRBJ1-2
V: TRBV27
CDR3: CASSLSGQSAPYGYTF
DNA: TGTGCCAGCAGTTTATCCGGACAGAGTGCACCCTATGGCTACACCTTC

D: .
length: 14
size: .
J: TRBJ2-7
V: TRBV5-5
CDR3: CASSWDVGNYEQYF
DNA: TGTGCCAGCAGCTGGGACGTCGGAAATTACGAGCAGTACTTC

D: TRBD1
length: 13
size: .
J: TRBJ1-2
V: TRBV12-3/TRBV12-4
CDR3: CASSLGTASGYTF
DNA: TGTGCCAGCAGCCTAGGGACAGCCAGTGGCTACACCTTC

D: TRBD1
length: 14
size: many
J: TRBJ2-7
V: TRBV4-1
CDR3: CASSQGTGNNEQYF
DNA: TGCGCCAGCAGCCAAGGGACAGGGAACAACGAGCAGTACTTC

D: .
length: 17
size: .
J: TRBJ2-5
V: TRBV24-1
CDR3: CATSDFFRQGGRETQYF
DNA: TGTGCCACCAGTGATTTTTTCAGGCAGGGAGGCCGGGAGACCCAGTACTTC

D: .
length: 13
size: .
J: TRBJ1-6
V: TRBV10-3
CDR3: CATRDIDNSPLHF
DNA: TGTGCCACTCGGGACATAGATAATTCACCCCTCCACTTT

D: .
length: 14
size: .
J: TRBJ2-7
V: TRBV3-1/TRBV3-2
CDR3: CASSPSSGAGEQYF
DNA: TGTGCCAGCAGCCCCTCCTCGGGGGCGGGGGAGCAGTACTTC

D: .
length: 14
size: few
J: TRBJ2-7
V: TRBV28
CDR3: CASSSRPYSYEQYF
DNA: TGTGCCAGCAGTTCACGTCCTTACTCCTACGAGCAGTACTTC

D: .
length: 13
size: .
J: TRBJ1-1
V: TRBV4-1
CDR3: CASSQAVNTEAFF
DNA: TGCGCCAGCAGCCAAGCAGTGAACACTGAAGCTTTCTTT

D: TRBD2
length: 21
size: .
J: TRBJ2-5
V: TRBV10-2
CDR3: CASSESVSDRPGLAGGRDQYF
DNA: TGCGCCAGCAGTGAGAGTGTTTCCGACCGCCCCGGACTAGCGGGGGGGCGGGACCAGTACTTC

D: TRBD1
length: 16
size: .
J: TRBJ1-2
V: TRBV6-2/TRBV6-3
CDR3: CASSYGADRADYGYTF
DNA: TGTGCCAGCAGTTACGGAGCAGACAGGGCCGACTATGGCTACACCTTC

D: .
length: 19
size: few
J: TRBJ1-6
V: TRBV4-3
CDR3: CASSPRLLQRSSYNSPLHF
DNA: TGCGCCAGCAGCCCAAGGTTGCTGCAGCGAAGCTCCTATAATTCACCCCTCCACTTT

D: .
length: 15
size: .
J: TRBJ1-2
V: TRBV6-2/TRBV6-3
CDR3: CASSRDEASNYGYTF
DNA: TGTGCCAGCAGCCGGGACGAAGCGTCTAACTATGGCTACACCTTC

D: .
length: 13
size: .
J: TRBJ2-5
V: TRBV18
CDR3: CASSPPNQETQYF
DNA: TGTGCCAGCTCACCACCGAATCAAGAGACCCAGTACTTC

D: TRBD1
length: 15
size: .
J: TRBJ2-7
V: TRBV4-3
CDR3: CASSLGQGLLYEQYF
DNA: TGCGCCAGCAGCCTCGGACAGGGACTTCTTTACGAGCAGTACTTC

D: .
length: 12
size: .
J: TRBJ2-7
V: TRBV19
CDR3: CASSIDGYEQYF
DNA: TGTGCCAGTAGTATAGACGGCTACGAGCAGTACTTC

D: .
length: 14
size: .
J: TRBJ1-5
V: TRBV3-1/TRBV3-2
CDR3: CASSQDNSNQPQHF
DNA: TGTGCCAGCAGCCAAGACAATAGCAATCAGCCCCAGCATTTT